The next 30 T cell receptor beta chains were all read from a single sample in a study of blood T cell repertoires in COVID-19. Here immunoSEQ multiplex PCR was the method, and the copy in TCRdb shows in-frame clones only, minus some. The data contain about 190,000 clones, approximately 91% of them seen just once; the ten biggest clones take up around 1.7%. The specimen was peripheral blood. The receptors originated from a man younger than 35 with active or convalescent COVID-19.

This rearrangement joins TRBV2 to TRBJ1-2, with TRBD1 matching over 9 bases. Germline trimming cut 2 bases from V and 3 bases from J; bases unmatched to any gene: 1. Germline CDR1 and CDR2: SNHLY and FYNNEI. The CDR3 consists of 14 residues. CDR3 in DNA: TGTGCCAGCAGTGAATGGACAGGGGACTATGGCTACACCTTC. Translating gives CASSEWTGDYGYTF.

The chain carries TRBV7-8 and TRBJ2-3, with D maybe TRBD2 (6 bases). CDR1 is SGHVS, CDR2 FQNEAQ, per germline. Trimming pared 1 base from V and 0 bases from J, leaving 26 bases between. This CDR3 is 21 amino acids long. CDR3 region: CASSLGAYGGIKLTSTDTQYF. DNA of the CDR3: TGTGCCAGCAGCTTAGGGGCCTACGGCGGGATAAAACTAACTAGCACAGATACGCAGTATTTT.

This clone was seen a handful of times. Other DNA sequences in the same sample also yield this CDR3. The chain employs TRBV6-5 and TRBJ1-2; maybe TRBD1 (6 bases). With 6 bases removed from V and 0 bases from J, the gap between germline ends came to 8 bases. The germline gives CDR1 MNHEY, CDR2 SVGAGI. The CDR3 extends over 13 amino acids. DNA for the CDR3: TGTGCCAGCAGGGGACAAGCTAACTATGGCTACACCTTC. As protein: CASRGQANYGYTF.

The chain employs TRBV19 and TRBJ2-6, with 12 bases lining up with TRBD2. V was clipped by 5 bases and J by 1 base; unmatched bases: 6. This CDR3 spans 18 amino acids. Germline V gene data show CDR1 as LNHDA and CDR2 as SQIVND (reference sequence). CDR3 sequence (DNA): TGTGCCAGTAGTTTGGGACTAGCGGGCCGGTCTGGGGCCAACGTCCTGACTTTC. Protein sequence: CASSLGLAGRSGANVLTF.

The CDR3 is CAISEQENTEAFF. CDR3 in DNA: TGTGCCATCAGTGAACAGGAGAACACTGAAGCTTTCTTT. V gene TRBV10-3 combines with J gene TRBJ1-1; tentative D call: TRBD1 (5 bases). V gave up 3 bases and J gave up 1 base, with 6 bases separating them. CDR1 is ENHRY and CDR2 is SYGVKD in the germline V gene. This CDR3 region has 13 residues.

The chain has TRBV2 and TRBJ1-5, with D possibly matching TRBD1 (5 bases). CDR3 size: 15 residues. CDR1 and CDR2 from the germline V gene are SNHLY and FYNNEI. V lost 7 bases and J 6 bases, leaving 19 bases between the germline ends. The CDR3: CASTEEGVKGQPQHF. The CDR3 nucleotides are TGTGCCAGCACCGAGGAAGGGGTAAAAGGTCAGCCCCAGCATTTT.

The chain is built from TRBV7-7 and TRBJ2-3; 15 bases map to TRBD2. Germline-derived CDR1 and CDR2 are SSHAT and FNYEAQ (reference sequence). With V trimmed by 5 bases and J by 3 bases, 3 bases remained unmatched. The CDR3 has 16 residues. The CDR3 here is CASSPGLAGGTDTQYF. The CDR3 nucleotides are TGTGCCAGCAGCCCGGGACTAGCGGGGGGTACAGATACGCAGTATTTT.

The chain uses TRBV23-1 and TRBJ2-3; 10 bases are a match to TRBD1. TRBV23-1 is an open reading frame whose function is uncertain. The CDR3 contains 18 residues. The V gene end was trimmed by 1 base and the J gene end by 4 bases; junction bases not matched to a gene: 11. CDR3 amino acids: CASSQLRSRDRGADTQYF. DNA for the CDR3: TGCGCCAGCAGTCAATTACGGTCCCGGGACAGGGGTGCAGATACGCAGTATTTT.

The chain joins TRBV6-5 to TRBJ2-2, with TRBD1 matching over 7 bases. This CDR3 is built from 14 residues. Germline V gene sequence: CDR1 MNHEY, CDR2 SVGAGI. After removal of 7 bases from V and 5 bases from J, the junction contained 7 bases not matched to a gene. The CDR3 is CASIMDRRTGELFF. CDR3 sequence (DNA): TGTGCCAGCATTATGGACAGGCGGACCGGGGAGCTGTTTTTT.

V usage is TRBV7-2 and J usage is TRBJ2-1, with 8 bases matching TRBD1. V lost 4 bases, J lost 8 bases, and 13 bases stayed unmatched. The germline CDR1 and CDR2 sequences are SGHTA and FQGNSA. CDR3 length: 16 amino acids. The CDR3 DNA reads TGTGCCAGCAGCTATCATCCCACAGGGGGAACGTATGAGCAGTTCTTC. This encodes CASSYHPTGGTYEQFF.

This clone was seen once. The rearrangement uses TRBV2 and TRBJ1-3; D may be TRBD1 (5 bases). This CDR3 contains 13 residues. V gave up 7 bases and J gave up 3 bases, with 10 bases separating them. Germline assignment: CDR1 SNHLY and CDR2 FYNNEI. The CDR3 DNA sequence: TGTGCCAGCATGGTTGACAGTGGAAACACCATATATTTT. As protein: CASMVDSGNTIYF.

The V and J genes are TRBV11-2 and TRBJ2-1; a possible D gene is TRBD1 (5 bases). Germline CDR1 reads SGHAT; CDR2 reads FQNNGV. This CDR3 has 15 residues. Trimming removed 1 base from V and 5 bases from J, with 12 bases in between. The CDR3 sequence is CASSLAGLFNNEQFF. In DNA form, the CDR3 reads TGTGCCAGCAGCTTAGCAGGGCTATTTAACAATGAGCAGTTCTTC.

The chain joins TRBV2 to TRBJ1-5; 10 positions agree with TRBD1. J was trimmed by 4 bases and V by 6 bases; bases with no gene match: 6. The CDR3 has 15 residues. The V gene's germline CDR1 is SNHLY and CDR2 FYNNEI. The CDR3 sequence is CASSAGQGENQPQHF. As DNA, the CDR3 is TGTGCCAGCAGCGCCGGACAGGGGGAAAATCAGCCCCAGCATTTT.

The chain couples TRBV6-1 to TRBJ1-2; 9 bases align to TRBD1. J lost 4 bases, V lost 0 bases, and 9 bases had no gene match. The germline V gene has CDR1 MNHNS and CDR2 SASEGT. The CDR3 is made up of 17 amino acids. The CDR3 sequence is CASSEARGTGMGYGYTF. DNA of the CDR3: TGTGCCAGCAGTGAAGCGCGGGGGACAGGGATGGGCTATGGCTACACCTTC.

The CDR3 is CASSLDVLSRGKGYTF. The CDR3 nucleotides read TGTGCCAGCAGCTTAGATGTTCTGAGCAGGGGGAAGGGCTACACCTTC. The rearrangement uses TRBV11-2 and TRBJ1-2; 7 positions match TRBD1. The CDR3 extends over 16 amino acids. Losses at the gene ends were 0 bases for V and 8 bases for J; bases not matched to a gene: 12. Germline V lookup: CDR1 SGHAT, CDR2 FQNNGV.

V usage is TRBV30 and J usage is TRBJ1-4, with D possibly matching TRBD1 (5 bases). The germline CDR1 and CDR2 sequences are GTSNPN and SVGIG (reference sequence). Trimming removed 0 bases at V and 0 bases at J, with 8 bases between. The CDR3 has 15 amino acids. CDR3 sequence (DNA): TGTGCCTGGAGTGTTGCGGGGGCAACTAATGAAAAACTGTTTTTT. This sequence encodes CAWSVAGATNEKLFF.

V is TRBV28 and J is TRBJ2-1, with TRBD1 matching 10 bases. This CDR3 is 18 amino acids long. V lost 5 bases and J lost 5; bases outside the gene matches: 15. Looked up from germline, CDR1 is MDHEN and CDR2 is SYDVKM. CDR3 in DNA: TGTGCCAGCAGTGGGCGAAAACGGGACAGGGGAGGTGACAATGAGCAGTTCTTC. Translated, it gives CASSGRKRDRGGDNEQFF.

In DNA, the CDR3 is TGTGCCTGGAGAGGAACCGGGACAGGGGGCAATTCACCCCTCCACTTT. Translated: CAWRGTGTGGNSPLHF. The chain carries TRBV30 and TRBJ1-6; 12 bases are shared with TRBD1. The CDR3 consists of 16 residues. The V segment lost 3 bases and the J segment 7 bases; nucleotides outside the gene matches: 7. Germline V CDR1 and CDR2: GTSNPN, SVGIG (reference sequence).

The chain employs TRBV2 and TRBJ1-2; the match to TRBD1 covers 7 bases. Germline V gives CDR1 SNHLY, CDR2 FYNNEI. V gave up 6 bases and J gave up 5 bases; unmatched junction bases: 3. The CDR3 extends over 12 amino acids. CDR3: CASRTGRYGYTF. CDR3 DNA: TGTGCCAGCAGGACAGGGAGGTATGGCTACACCTTC.

The count of this clone is one. The chain is built from TRBV3-1 (or the pseudogene TRBV3-2) and TRBJ2-1; D possibly corresponds to TRBD2 (6 bases). The germline V gene has CDR1 LGHDT and CDR2 YNNKEL (reference sequence). The CDR3 covers 11 residues. The V and J ends lost 4 bases and 10 bases respectively, with 8 bases between them. The CDR3 is CASSRDWEQFF. CDR3 nucleotide sequence: TGTGCCAGCAGCCGGGACTGGGAGCAGTTCTTC.

This chain connects TRBV27 to TRBJ2-4, with no clear D. CDR3 length: 13 residues. Germline V CDR1 and CDR2: MNHEY, SMNVEV (reference sequence). With 5 bases removed from V and 0 bases from J, the gap between germline ends came to 5 bases. The CDR3 spells CASSPLAKNIQYF. The CDR3 DNA sequence: TGTGCCAGCAGTCCCTTAGCCAAAAACATTCAGTACTTC.

CDR3 loop: CASRVRGGPGELFF. CDR3 DNA sequence: TGTGCCAGCAGAGTCCGGGGGGGGCCGGGGGAGCTGTTTTTT. The V gene is TRBV7-2, the J gene TRBJ2-2, with TRBD2 matching over 8 bases. There are 14 residues in the CDR3. Germline assignment: CDR1 SGHTA and CDR2 FQGNSA. Trimming took 6 bases from V and 8 from J; bases not matched to a gene: 8.

The rearrangement uses TRBV27 and TRBJ1-1, with D possibly matching TRBD1 (6 bases). Trimming pared 4 bases from V and 1 base from J, leaving 19 bases between. This CDR3 region has 17 residues. The germline gives CDR1 MNHEY, CDR2 SMNVEV (reference sequence). The DNA of the CDR3 is TGTGCCAGCAGTTCCGGGGTCCCGGGACAACGGAACACTGAAGCTTTCTTT. Translated, it gives CASSSGVPGQRNTEAFF.

The V gene is TRBV30, the J gene TRBJ1-1, with a possible D match to TRBD1 (6 bases). CDR1 GTSNPN and CDR2 SVGIG come from the germline V gene (reference sequence). Trimming took off 2 bases at V and 4 bases at J, with 14 bases between the two ends. This CDR3 has 14 residues. The CDR3 region is CAWSRGAGGTEAFF. CDR3 nucleotides: TGTGCCTGGAGTCGGGGGGCTGGGGGCACTGAAGCTTTCTTT.

V gene TRBV4-1 combines with J gene TRBJ2-7; D is possibly TRBD2 (5 bases). Germline CDR1 MGHRA, CDR2 YSYEKL. V was cut by 0 bases and J by 5 bases, with 14 bases left in between. The length of the CDR3 is 15 residues. CDR3 DNA: TGCGCCAGCAGCCAAGACTCGGGGTTTGGGGACGAGCAGTACTTC. It translates to CASSQDSGFGDEQYF.

The chain has TRBV19 and TRBJ1-2, with D possibly TRBD1 on 5 matching bases. The CDR3 is made up of 14 amino acids. The V and J ends lost 3 bases and 4 bases respectively, with 12 bases between them. CDR1 is LNHDA, CDR2 SQIVND, per germline (reference sequence). CDR3 nucleotide sequence: TGTGCCAGTAGTATCGGCAGGGCCAGCTATGGCTACACCTTC. Its translation: CASSIGRASYGYTF.

V and J are TRBV29-1 and TRBJ2-5, with 9 bases aligning to TRBD1. The V segment lost 8 bases and the J segment 1 base; nucleotides outside the gene matches: 5. This CDR3 spans 13 amino acids. Germline V gene lookup returns CDR1 SQVTM and CDR2 ANQGSEA. This CDR3 is CSTRDRVQETQYF. The DNA of the CDR3 is TGCAGCACCCGGGACAGGGTCCAAGAGACCCAGTACTTC.

This chain links TRBV19 with TRBJ2-5, with 10 bases fitting TRBD2. The V gene end was trimmed by 8 bases and the J gene end by 4 bases; junction bases not matched to a gene: 7. Germline V gives CDR1 LNHDA, CDR2 SQIVND (reference sequence). The CDR3 is 14 residues long. The CDR3 region is CASQGASGRETQYF. As DNA, the CDR3 is TGTGCCAGTCAGGGGGCTAGCGGGAGAGAGACCCAGTACTTC.

This chain joins TRBV9 and TRBJ2-5, with TRBD2 identical over 7 bases. Germline CDR1 and CDR2: SGDLS and YYNGEE. The ends lost 2 bases at V and 2 bases at J; junction bases unmatched: 3. The length of the CDR3 is 14 residues. The CDR3 sequence is CASSVTAGQETQYF. The DNA of the CDR3 is TGTGCCAGCAGCGTCACAGCGGGGCAAGAGACCCAGTACTTC.

This rearrangement joins TRBV30 to TRBJ2-7; 11 bases are shared with TRBD2. The CDR3 is 16 amino acids. CDR1 is GTSNPN and CDR2 is SVGIG in the germline V gene (reference sequence). Trimming cost V 2 bases and J 6 bases; bases outside gene matches: 12. DNA of the CDR3: TGTGCCTGGAGTCCCCAGTATAGCGGGAGGGCCTCCGAGCAGTACTTC. Translation gives CAWSPQYSGRASEQYF.